The entry that follows covers one T cell receptor beta chain sequence. Its specific antigen is unknown. The input lacks base qualities; no much larger clone sits a single base away. Collaborating institutions collected whole blood in K2EDTA tubes following their own protocols. For TCRbeta analysis, collaborators shipped samples as frozen whole blood, isolated PBMCs, or DNA extracted from either of those sample types. For CDR1 and CDR2, the germline V gene lists SGHAT and FQNNGV. The CDR3 sequence holds 15 residues, the cysteine and phenylalanine included. Here the CDR3 DNA is all that survives: 45 bases in frame from base 1. V is cut by 8 bases and J by 1 base, and the space between the germline ends is 17 bases. TCRbeta CDR3 regions were amplified from genomic DNA using the immunoSEQ Assay, a bias-controlled multiplex PCR. On the authors' methods: The number of nucleated cells in each sample was estimated by amplification of reference gene primers within the assay. To quantify the absolute abundance of each unique TCRbeta CDR3 rearrangement, sequence reads were collapsed and filtered. For each sample, productive Simpson clonality was calculated as the square root of Simpson's diversity index across productive rearrangements. TCRdb provides this immuneACCESS table in a form limited to in-frame rearrangements. Some clones are lacking; in checked studies, under half of them reflect an unresolved V gene, and why the rest are absent is not known. V, J and clone size derive from that table, while D and trimming were established from the DNA sequence. Within this sample are some 78,000 clones, with around nine tenths of them counted one time only. The ten largest clones represent 4% to 6% of the sample.

The data were obtained in a study of blood T cell repertoires in COVID-19 (dated by TCRdb to about 2020). For the study in its entirety: Collaborator samples came from the United States, Italy and Spain and covered acute and convalescent phases of COVID-19. The prospective study material was composed of cDNA or gDNA derived from T cells, B-cell-depleted T cells, or PBMCs. Subjects who had been exposed to COVID-19, were actively infected with it, or had recovered from it provided the deeply sampled blood TCRbeta repertoires that made up the dataset. The repertoires were made available in a free public database intended to serve as a resource for research on the immune response to SARS-CoV-2. Samples came from the ongoing ImmuneRACE study (first 160 participants) plus 1,254 subjects from 6 global collaborators. The sample metadata nearly always contained a de-identified subject ID, COVID-19 status, age in years and sex. Where HLA class I and class II types were available, the types were taken from metadata supplied by the sample provider, not from assay-based typing.

Here is what the overall study found, with its caveats: How much clinical and demographic metadata was included differed by source and by participant, and the metadata was provided uncurated.

The chain links TRBV11-2 with TRBJ1-1; the D gene is perhaps TRBD1, on 6 matching bases. The sequence was collected from a woman over 75 with active or convalescent COVID-19. The material sequenced was peripheral blood. The DNA sequence is TGTGCCAGCGGTAAAGGGGGGAGGGGGAACACTGAAGCTTTCTTT. The translation is CASGKGGRGNTEAFF. Full variable domain (CDR3 extended with the reference TRBV11-2 and TRBJ1-1 proteins): EAGVAQSPRYKIIEKRQSVAFWCNPISGHATLYWYQQILGQGPKLLIQFQNNGVVDDSQLPKDRFSAERLKGVDSTLKIQPAKLEDSAVYLCASGKGGRGNTEAFFGQGTRLTVV.